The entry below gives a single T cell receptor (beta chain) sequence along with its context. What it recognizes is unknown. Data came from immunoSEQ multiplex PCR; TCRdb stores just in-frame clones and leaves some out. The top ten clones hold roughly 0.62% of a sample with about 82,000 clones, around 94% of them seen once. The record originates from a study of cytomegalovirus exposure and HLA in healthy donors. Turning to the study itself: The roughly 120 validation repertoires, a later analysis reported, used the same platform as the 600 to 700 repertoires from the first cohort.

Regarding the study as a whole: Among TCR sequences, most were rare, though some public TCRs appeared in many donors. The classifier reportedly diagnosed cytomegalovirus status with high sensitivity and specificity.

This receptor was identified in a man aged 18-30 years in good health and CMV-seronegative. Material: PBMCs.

CDR3 protein: CASSGRAGGTGELFF. CDR3 DNA sequence: TGTGCCAGCAGTGGACGAGCGGGAGGTACCGGGGAGCTGTTTTTT. The V gene is TRBV6-4, the J gene TRBJ2-2; TRBD2 aligns across 9 bases. Germline V lookup: CDR1 MRHNA, CDR2 SNTAGT. V shed 4 bases, J shed 5 bases, and the junction held 5 bases outside the gene matches. This CDR3 comprises 15 residues.